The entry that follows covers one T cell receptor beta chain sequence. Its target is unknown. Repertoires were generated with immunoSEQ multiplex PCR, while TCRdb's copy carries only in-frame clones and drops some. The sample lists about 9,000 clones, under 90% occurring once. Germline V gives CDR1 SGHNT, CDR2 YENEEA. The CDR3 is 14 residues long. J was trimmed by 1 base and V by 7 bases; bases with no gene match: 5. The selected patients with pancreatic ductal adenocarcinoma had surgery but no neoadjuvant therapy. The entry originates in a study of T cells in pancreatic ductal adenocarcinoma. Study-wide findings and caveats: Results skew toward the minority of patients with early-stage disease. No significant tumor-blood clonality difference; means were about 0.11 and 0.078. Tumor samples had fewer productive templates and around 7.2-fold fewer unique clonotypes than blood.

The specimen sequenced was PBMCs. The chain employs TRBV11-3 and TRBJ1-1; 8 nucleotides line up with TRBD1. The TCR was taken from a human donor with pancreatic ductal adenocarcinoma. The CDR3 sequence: CASTSGTGNTEAFF. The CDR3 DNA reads TGTGCCAGCACATCCGGGACAGGGAACACTGAAGCTTTCTTT.